The 14 T cell receptor beta chains presented below share a single source sample, sequenced in a study of T cell changes during pregnancy in multiple sclerosis. The data were produced by immunoSEQ multiplex PCR, yet TCRdb's version contains in-frame clones alone and is incomplete. There are fewer than 65,000 clones in the sample; around 92% occur only once, and about 1.2% lies in the top ten. The sequencing used peripheral blood, collected after pregnancy. These TCRs come from a female donor in good health, enrolled as a control in a pregnancy study.

The genes are TRBV18 and TRBJ1-2, with 7 nucleotides matching TRBD1. V was pared by 0 bases and J by 0 bases, with 7 bases of the junction left unmatched. CDR1 is KGHSH, CDR2 LQKENI, per germline. The CDR3 length is 17 residues. CDR3 sequence (DNA): TGTGCCAGCTCACCACCGTCAAGGGACAGAGCTAACTATGGCTACACCTTC. Protein: CASSPPSRDRANYGYTF.

CDR3 sequence: CASSLGASTDTQYF. CDR3 DNA: TGTGCCAGCAGCTTGGGGGCTAGCACAGATACGCAGTATTTT. V and J are TRBV7-2 and TRBJ2-3; TRBD1 is a possible D gene (6 bases). Looked up from germline, CDR1 is SGHTA and CDR2 is FQGNSA. CDR3 length equals 14 residues. The germline V and J ends were trimmed by 3 bases and 0 bases, with 7 bases remaining between them.

The chain recombines TRBV11-3 with TRBJ1-6; TRBD1 agrees at 7 bases. Germline V CDR1 and CDR2: SGHNT, YENEEA. CDR3 length equals 15 residues. The ends lost 3 bases at V and 7 bases at J; junction bases unmatched: 6. The CDR3 coding sequence is TGTGCCAGCAGCTTCGCGGGGACAGAGAATTCACCCCTCCACTTT. This translates into CASSFAGTENSPLHF.

This chain connects TRBV5-1 to TRBJ2-2; no firm D call. This CDR3 has 14 residues. Germline CDR1 reads SGHRS; CDR2 reads YFSETQ. V dropped 0 bases and J dropped 0 bases, with 3 bases sitting between them. The CDR3 is CASSLDTNTGELFF. CDR3 DNA sequence: TGCGCCAGCAGCTTGGATACGAACACCGGGGAGCTGTTTTTT.

CDR3 region: CASSPTGTGGEKLFF. CDR3 in DNA: TGTGCCAGCAGCCCAACCGGGACAGGGGGGGAAAAACTGTTTTTT. The gene calls are TRBV11-2 and TRBJ1-4; 11 bases align to TRBD1. The CDR3 runs to 15 residues. Germline V gives CDR1 SGHAT, CDR2 FQNNGV. V lost 5 bases to trimming and J lost 8 bases; unmatched junction nucleotides: 7.

J is TRBJ2-7 and V is TRBV5-1, with D perhaps matching TRBD1 (6 bases). This CDR3 contains 17 residues. Germline CDR1 reads SGHRS; CDR2 reads YFSETQ. The V end lost 0 bases, the J end lost 4 bases, and 20 bases lay between the germline ends. The CDR3 loop reads CASSLAQDRKEIYEQYF. The CDR3 region has the DNA TGCGCCAGCAGCTTGGCTCAGGACAGAAAGGAAATTTACGAGCAGTACTTC.

Here the CDR3 DNA reads TGTGCCAGCAGCTTATACGAGGGAGAGACCCAGTACTTC. Protein product: CASSLYEGETQYF. V usage is TRBV7-2 and J usage is TRBJ2-5, with D maybe TRBD2 (5 bases). The CDR3 covers 13 residues. V lost 2 bases, J lost 4 bases, and 8 bases lay in between. Germline assignment: CDR1 SGHTA and CDR2 FQGNSA.

This rearrangement joins TRBV4-3 to TRBJ2-7; 10 nucleotides align to TRBD2. The CDR3 consists of 14 residues. From germline, CDR1 is LGHNA and CDR2 YSLEER. V shed 4 bases, J shed 2 bases, and the junction held 2 bases outside the gene matches. In nucleotides, the CDR3 is TGCGCCAGCAGCCCCGGACTAGCGGCCTACGAGCAGTACTTC. This encodes CASSPGLAAYEQYF.

The V and J genes are TRBV7-9 and TRBJ2-3, with TRBD2 as a possible D gene (6 bases). Germline CDR1 is SEHNR and CDR2 is FQNEAQ (reference sequence). V gave up 1 base and J gave up 9 bases, with 17 bases separating them. The CDR3 is 15 residues long. DNA of the CDR3: TGTGCCAGCAGCTTAGAGGGATTTGGGGGGAACACGCAGTATTTT. This encodes CASSLEGFGGNTQYF.

The V and J genes are TRBV6-5 and TRBJ1-4; TRBD1 matches 7 bases. Germline V gives CDR1 MNHEY, CDR2 SVGAGI. V gave up 7 bases and J gave up 3 bases; unmatched junction bases: 5. The CDR3 sequence is 14 residues long. CDR3 DNA: TGTGCCAGCAAAATTGGACAGGCTAATGAAAAACTGTTTTTT. Translation: CASKIGQANEKLFF.

The chain joins TRBV13 to TRBJ2-7, with D perhaps TRBD2 (5 bases). Per germline, CDR1 PRHDT and CDR2 FYEKMQ (reference sequence). The CDR3 is made up of 12 amino acids. V was pared by 5 bases and J by 3 bases, with 8 bases between. The CDR3 DNA follows: TGTGCCAGCAGCCCCCGGGACTACGAGCAGTACTTC. It specifies CASSPRDYEQYF.

The V gene is TRBV5-1, the J gene TRBJ1-1, with TRBD1 as a possible D gene (6 bases). This CDR3 is built from 13 residues. V lost 4 bases, J lost 8 bases, and 15 bases lay in between. Germline CDR1 is SGHRS and CDR2 is YFSETQ. The CDR3 bases are TGCGCCAGCAGCCGGCAACAGGGAGGGGAAGCTTTCTTT. Encoded protein: CASSRQQGGEAFF.

Comments on this clone: Other DNA sequences in the sample encode the same CDR3. V is TRBV19 and J is TRBJ1-5, with D maybe TRBD1 (6 bases). The CDR3 covers 14 residues. Germline V CDR1 and CDR2: LNHDA, SQIVND (reference sequence). The ends were cut back, 6 bases at V and 2 bases at J, with 11 bases in the middle. Written as DNA, the CDR3 is TGTGCCAGTAGCCCGGGGGGCCGCAATCAGCCCCAGCATTTT. This codes for CASSPGGRNQPQHF.

The rearrangement links TRBV7-8 to TRBJ1-4; D unclear. V was shortened by 5 bases and J by 12 bases, with 13 bases between the two germline ends. Per germline, CDR1 SGHVS and CDR2 FQNEAQ. The CDR3 is made up of 12 amino acids. CDR3 bases: TGTGCCAGCAGCCTACCCCCCGCGGAACTGTTTTTT. This translates into CASSLPPAELFF.